What follows describes a single TCR beta chain. Germline V gene data show CDR1 as LGHNA and CDR2 as YSLEER. Trimming cost V 0 bases and J 4 bases, with 9 bases left between them. The CDR3 extends over 14 amino acids. The data are from a study of blood T cell repertoires in COVID-19. Across the whole study: T cells, B-cell-depleted T cells, or PBMCs supplied cDNA or gDNA.

Participants' own reports of clinical history determined their cohort assignment. Donors in Cohort 3 counted as recovered after two negative PCRs, clearance, or symptom resolution. TCRdb keeps only in-frame clones here, not all; method: immunoSEQ multiplex PCR. This table has about 360,000 clones, about 89% appearing once. Material for sequencing was PBMCs or T cells enriched from blood (not recorded which). This TCR was sampled from a man aged 30 to 45 who had recovered from COVID-19. This chain connects TRBV4-3 to TRBJ2-5; D is possibly TRBD1 (6 bases). The chain's CDR3 is CASSQDRGGETQYF. CDR3 sequence (DNA): TGCGCCAGCAGCCAAGACAGGGGTGGAGAGACCCAGTACTTC.